This T cell receptor (beta chain) was identified in a study of blood T cell repertoires in COVID-19. Method: immunoSEQ multiplex PCR; TCRdb's copy keeps in-frame clones and lacks some. Among about 230,000 clones, about nine tenths were seen once, and the ten largest hold 3.5% to 4%. This clone was seen a single time. CDR1 is GTSNPN and CDR2 is SVGIG in the germline V gene (reference sequence). V was trimmed by 2 bases and J by 3 bases, leaving 9 bases between them. The CDR3 sequence is 13 residues long. V usage is TRBV30 and J usage is TRBJ2-3, with D possibly TRBD1 on 5 matching bases. Input material: PBMCs or T cells enriched from blood (not recorded which). The receptor comes from a woman between 25 and 40 years old with acute COVID-19. The CDR3 DNA sequence: TGTGCCTGGAGTCGCCAGGGTACAGATACGCAGTATTTT. This encodes CAWSRQGTDTQYF. Full variable domain (rest looked up from reference TRBV30 and TRBJ2-3): SQTIHQWPATLVQPVGSPLSLECTVEGTSNPNLYWYRQAAGRGLQLLFYSVGIGQISSEVPQNLSASRPQDRQFILSSKKLLLSDSGFYLCAWSRQGTDTQYFGPGTRLTVL.